What follows are 30 T cell receptor beta chains derived from one specimen sequenced in a study of T-cell memory formation after mild COVID-19. TCRdb processed the 5' RACE reads anew with MiXCR; each CDR3 protein has one entry. There are around 530,000 distinct CDR3 sequences in the sample; about 20% occur only once, and under 8.5% lies in the top ten. The sample was PBMCs or a T cell subset sorted from them (not recorded which). The origin of the receptors is an adult woman who had mild COVID-19 (a few samples of this study predate the infection). Cell type and time point are not known.

This clonotype was counted a few times. This chain joins TRBV20-1 and TRBJ1-5; D gene unclear. Germline V gene data show CDR1 as DFQATT and CDR2 as SNEGSKA (reference sequence). V dropped 2 bases and J dropped 4 bases, with 12 bases sitting between them. This CDR3 is built from 14 residues. The CDR3 sequence: CSARQWPENQPQHF. In DNA form, the CDR3 reads TGCAGTGCTAGACAGTGGCCGGAAAATCAGCCCCAGCATTTT.

This clonotype has ten or more counts. The chain is built from TRBV7-9 and TRBJ2-7; D is ambiguous. V dropped 6 bases and J dropped 3 bases, with 6 bases sitting between them. Germline V gene data show CDR1 as SEHNR and CDR2 as FQNEAQ (reference sequence). CDR3 size: 11 residues. CDR3 loop: CASSFLYEQYF. CDR3 in DNA: TGTGCCAGCAGTTTTCTCTACGAGCAGTACTTC.

There are a few counts of this clonotype. The J gene is TRBJ2-3, the V gene TRBV12-3 or TRBV12-4; TRBD2 aligns across 10 bases. V trimming: 5 bases; J trimming: 7 bases; junction bases outside the gene matches: 12. The CDR3 length is 16 residues. CDR3 sequence (DNA): TGTGCCAGCAGTCCATTGTTTAGCGGGAGGAGGTATACGCAGTATTTT. Protein product: CASSPLFSGRRYTQYF.

In the case of this clonotype: This could be a read error, since a much larger clone is one nucleotide away. The V and J genes are TRBV5-4 and TRBJ2-1; no reliable D call. The CDR3 totals 11 residues. Between the trimmed V and J ends, which lost 4 bases and 5 bases, there was a span of 4 bases. The germline CDR1 and CDR2 sequences are SGHNT and YYREEE (reference sequence). The CDR3 DNA is TGTGCCAGCAGCCGAAACAATGAGCAGTTCTTC. Protein: CASSRNNEQFF. Supplemented by reference TRBV5-4 and TRBJ2-1, the full variable domain reads ETGVTQSPTHLIKTRGQQVTLRCSSQSGHNTVSWYQQALGQGPQFIFQYYREEENGRGNFPPRFSGLQFPNYSSELNVNALELDDSALYLCASSRNNEQFFGPGTRLTVL.

This clonotype was observed many times. The chain combines TRBV29-1 with TRBJ2-7, with TRBD1 identical over 9 bases. Germline values: CDR1 SQVTM, CDR2 ANQGSEA. J lost 2 bases, V lost 8 bases, and 10 bases had no gene match. This CDR3 is 14 amino acids long. CDR3 amino acids: CSSQGGQGPYEQYF. CDR3 nucleotide sequence: TGCAGCTCACAAGGGGGACAGGGACCCTACGAGCAGTACTTC.

The gene calls are TRBV15 and TRBJ2-7; D is ambiguous. CDR1 and CDR2 (germline): LNHNV, YYDKDF (reference sequence). The CDR3 length is 12 residues. V was pared by 0 bases and J by 6 bases, with 6 bases between. The CDR3, as DNA: TGTGCCACCAGCAGAGAGTTTCGCGAGCAGTACTTC. Translation gives CATSREFREQYF.

In its sample, this clonotype was seen a few times. The rearrangement links TRBV7-9 to TRBJ1-1; no clear D gene. CDR1 SEHNR and CDR2 FQNEAQ come from the germline V gene (reference sequence). V shed 1 base and J shed 7 bases, with 19 bases lying between them. This CDR3 contains 16 residues. In nucleotides, the CDR3 is TGTGCCAGCAGCTTAGAGTGGTATTCCCCTCAGGTTGAAGCTTTCTTT. Protein product: CASSLEWYSPQVEAFF.

The table lists this clonotype with a few counts. The V and J genes are TRBV24-1 and TRBJ1-5, with D maybe TRBD1 (5 bases). The CDR3 consists of 16 residues. With 2 bases removed from V and 7 bases from J, the gap between germline ends came to 17 bases. The V gene's germline CDR1 is KGHDR and CDR2 SFDVKD. CDR3 sequence: CATSDSHGGGMQPQHF. In nucleotides, the CDR3 is TGTGCCACCAGTGATTCGCACGGGGGGGGAATGCAGCCCCAGCATTTT.

In its sample, this clonotype was seen a few times. This chain links TRBV11-1 with TRBJ2-1; TRBD2 is a possible D gene (5 bases). Germline V CDR1 and CDR2: SGHAT, FQDESV (reference sequence). The V gene lost 5 bases and the J gene lost 0 bases, with 17 bases spanning the gap. The CDR3 loop spans 17 amino acids. The CDR3 loop is CASSPHLDGDSYNEQFF. The DNA of the CDR3 is TGTGCCAGCAGCCCGCATTTGGACGGGGACTCCTACAATGAGCAGTTCTTC.

With respect to this clonotype: This may be a read error, as it is one base from a much larger clone. V gene TRBV7-2 combines with J gene TRBJ1-6; no reliable D call. The CDR3 totals 15 residues. Germline-derived CDR1 and CDR2 are SGHTA and FQGNSA. In DNA, the CDR3 is TGTGCCAGCAGCTTAGGGACTTGGCAGAATTCACCCATCCACTTT. This sequence encodes CASSLGTWQNSPIHF.

This clonotype was counted ten times or more. J is TRBJ2-7 and V is TRBV18; 9 bases align to TRBD1. Trimming at V came to 3 bases and at J to 3 bases, leaving 9 bases not matched to a gene. The CDR3 runs to 16 residues. The germline CDR1 and CDR2 sequences are KGHSH and LQKENI. The CDR3 is CASSPTGTGQLYEQYF. The DNA for the CDR3 is TGTGCCAGCTCACCTACCGGGACAGGGCAACTCTACGAGCAGTACTTC. Full variable domain (remainder filled in from reference TRBV18 and TRBJ2-7): NAGVMQNPRHLVRRRGQEARLRCSPMKGHSHVYWYRQLPEEGLKFMVYLQKENIIDESGMPKERFSAEFPKEGPSILRIQQVVRGDSAAYFCASSPTGTGQLYEQYFGPGTRLTVT.

This clonotype was counted a few times. The chain joins TRBV11-2 to TRBJ2-5; D is ambiguous. Germline V gene lookup returns CDR1 SGHAT and CDR2 FQNNGV. The CDR3 runs to 16 residues. Trimming took off 2 bases at V and 2 bases at J, with 15 bases between the two ends. The CDR3 spells CASSLLVTRSQETQYF. CDR3 DNA sequence: TGTGCCAGCAGCTTATTGGTGACAAGGTCACAAGAGACCCAGTACTTC.

The chain has TRBV27 and TRBJ1-2, with 8 bases aligning to TRBD1. The CDR3 extends over 14 amino acids. The junction had 11 bases not matched to a gene; V was cut back by 6 bases and J by 8 bases. Germline CDR1 reads MNHEY; CDR2 reads SMNVEV (reference sequence). CDR3 sequence: CASSLNQGAGGYTF. The DNA of the CDR3 is TGTGCCAGCAGCTTAAATCAGGGGGCGGGAGGCTACACCTTC.

This clonotype turned up a few times. An end of the junction differs from the germline gene, which may be a read error. The rearrangement links TRBV5-1 to TRBJ2-1; 7 bases map to TRBD2. The CDR3 covers 16 residues. Germline CDR1 and CDR2: SGHRS and YFSETQ. The CDR3 DNA reads TGCGCCAGCAGCTTGTTTCCCCTGACTAGCTACCATGAGCAGTTCTTC. It translates to CASSLFPLTSYHEQFF.

The CDR3 loop is CASSSSSGLTDTQYF. The CDR3 bases are TGTGCCAGCAGTTCTTCTAGCGGCCTCACAGATACGCAGTATTTT. The V and J genes are TRBV12-3 or TRBV12-4 and TRBJ2-3; TRBD2 matches at 7 bases. Germline trimming cut 4 bases from V and 2 bases from J; bases unmatched to any gene: 6. The CDR3 is 15 residues long.

This clonotype was seen a handful of times. The V and J genes are TRBV3-1 and TRBJ1-4; D is perhaps TRBD1 (5 bases). CDR3 length: 15 residues. Germline-derived CDR1 and CDR2 are LGHDT and YNNKEL (reference sequence). Between the trimmed V and J ends, which lost 4 bases and 6 bases, there was a span of 15 bases. CDR3 loop: CASSPEGQSYEKLFF. The CDR3 DNA reads TGTGCCAGCAGCCCTGAGGGGCAGTCCTATGAAAAACTGTTTTTT.

This clonotype was recorded a few times. The genes are TRBV29-1 and TRBJ1-4; D gene unclear. The CDR3 loop spans 13 amino acids. Germline CDR1 SQVTM, CDR2 ANQGSEA. The V gene lost 4 bases and the J gene lost 5 bases, with 11 bases spanning the gap. The CDR3 nucleotides read TGCAGCGTTGGGGAACACACAAATGAAAAACTGTTTTTT. Translating gives CSVGEHTNEKLFF.

This clonotype was recorded at least ten times. The J gene is TRBJ2-7, the V gene TRBV27; D is undetermined. Trimming removed 0 bases at V and 3 bases at J, with 6 bases between. The germline V gene has CDR1 MNHEY and CDR2 SMNVEV (reference sequence). The CDR3 spans 13 residues. The CDR3 region is CASSLSPGYEQYF. The CDR3 bases are TGTGCCAGCAGTTTATCGCCAGGCTACGAGCAGTACTTC.

This clonotype was seen a handful of times. This sequence joins TRBV29-1 and TRBJ2-2; D possibly corresponds to TRBD1 (6 bases). With 5 bases removed from V and 0 bases from J, the gap between germline ends came to 10 bases. This CDR3 is 14 amino acids long. The V gene's germline CDR1 is SQVTM and CDR2 ANQGSEA. The CDR3 nucleotides are TGCAGCGTTCAGGGGCACCCGAACACCGGGGAGCTGTTTTTT. Encoded protein: CSVQGHPNTGELFF.

The CDR3 coding sequence is TGCAGTGCCGTTGACCGGAGCTCCTATAATTCACCCCTCCACTTT. Its translation: CSAVDRSSYNSPLHF. The V gene is TRBV20-1, the J gene TRBJ1-6; the D is unclear. Germline lookup yields CDR1 DFQATT and CDR2 SNEGSKA (reference sequence). CDR3 length equals 15 residues. Trimming left V 6 bases short and J 0 bases short, with 12 bases between.

J is TRBJ2-7 and V is TRBV4-1; 10 bases align to TRBD2. J gave up 2 bases and V 0 bases, and 7 bases lay outside the gene matches. Per germline, CDR1 MGHRA and CDR2 YSYEKL. The CDR3 totals 17 residues. CDR3 coding DNA: TGCGCCAGCAGCCAAGATCAAAGCGGGAGGGACGCCTACGAGCAGTACTTC. This codes for CASSQDQSGRDAYEQYF.

This chain uses TRBV5-1 with TRBJ2-1, with TRBD1 matching over 9 bases. Unmatched junction bases numbered 7, after V lost 4 bases and J lost 8 bases. The germline V gene has CDR1 SGHRS and CDR2 YFSETQ. There are 14 residues in the CDR3. The CDR3 DNA follows: TGCGCCAGCAGCAGACAGGGGGGATGGGATGAGCAGTTCTTC. It translates to CASSRQGGWDEQFF.

V and J are TRBV5-1 and TRBJ2-3, with a possible D match to TRBD2 (6 bases). Germline-derived CDR1 and CDR2 are SGHRS and YFSETQ. V was cut by 2 bases and J by 1 base, with 11 bases left in between. The CDR3 covers 15 residues. The CDR3 DNA reads as TGCGCCAGCAGCTTATCCGCTAGCGGCACAGATACGCAGTATTTT. It is translated as CASSLSASGTDTQYF.

This clonotype was counted only a few times. The chain joins TRBV21-1 to TRBJ2-7. TRBV21-1 is noted as a pseudogene. This CDR3 has 13 residues. The CDR3 sequence: CASSKRSPCEQYF. Written as DNA, the CDR3 is TGTGCCAGCAGCAAACGGAGCCCTTGCGAGCAGTACTTC.

This clonotype was seen a handful of times. The V gene is TRBV7-2, the J gene TRBJ2-7; 10 bases match TRBD2. The trim removed 1 base at V and 2 bases at J, leaving 8 bases unmatched. In germline, CDR1 is SGHTA, CDR2 FQGNSA. This CDR3 has 17 amino acids. The CDR3 sequence: CASSLDRLAGRTYEQYF. For the CDR3, the DNA is TGTGCCAGCAGCTTAGACAGACTAGCGGGTCGAACCTACGAGCAGTACTTC.

The genes are TRBV7-9 and TRBJ1-2; unclear D gene. This CDR3 contains 10 residues. V was clipped by 5 bases and J by 8 bases, with 6 bases between them. Germline CDR1 SEHNR, CDR2 FQNEAQ (reference sequence). This CDR3 is CASSPLGYTF. The CDR3 DNA is TGTGCCAGCAGCCCCCTGGGCTACACCTTC. Full variable domain (outside the CDR3, taken from reference TRBV7-9 and TRBJ1-2): DTGVSQNPRHKITKRGQNVTFRCDPISEHNRLYWYRQTLGQGPEFLTYFQNEAQLEKSRLLSDRFSAERPKGSFSTLEIQRTEQGDSAMYLCASSPLGYTFGSGTRLTVV.

Only a few counts were recorded for this clonotype. The chain carries TRBV7-6 and TRBJ2-1; 14 nucleotides line up with TRBD2. V dropped 1 base and J dropped 0; count of bases not matched to a gene: 2. CDR1 and CDR2 from the germline V gene are SGHVS and FNYEAQ. This CDR3 is built from 18 residues. The CDR3 sequence: CASSLDGTSGSSYNEQFF. In nucleotides, the CDR3 is TGTGCCAGCAGCTTAGACGGGACTAGCGGGAGCTCCTACAATGAGCAGTTCTTC. The whole variable domain, filled in from reference TRBV7-6 and TRBJ2-1, reads GAGVSQSPRYKVTKRGQDVALRCDPISGHVSLYWYRQALGQGPEFLTYFNYEAQQDKSGLPNDRFSAERPEGSISTLTIQRTEQRDSAMYRCASSLDGTSGSSYNEQFFGPGTRLTVL.

The rearrangement links TRBV7-6 to TRBJ2-3; D might be TRBD2 (6 bases). From germline, CDR1 is SGHVS and CDR2 FNYEAQ. The CDR3 consists of 15 residues. The ends were cut back, 0 bases at V and 5 bases at J, with 12 bases in the middle. For the CDR3, the DNA is TGTGCCAGCAGCTTAGCCCGGGACTGGGGAGATACGCAGTATTTT. It is translated as CASSLARDWGDTQYF. The variable domain in full, completed from reference TRBV7-6 and TRBJ2-3, reads GAGVSQSPRYKVTKRGQDVALRCDPISGHVSLYWYRQALGQGPEFLTYFNYEAQQDKSGLPNDRFSAERPEGSISTLTIQRTEQRDSAMYRCASSLARDWGDTQYFGPGTRLTVL.

V usage is TRBV7-2 and J usage is TRBJ1-2; no definite D call. CDR1 is SGHTA and CDR2 is FQGNSA in the germline V gene. CDR3 size: 18 residues. V gave up 2 bases and J gave up 1 base, with 20 bases separating them. CDR3 DNA sequence: TGTGCCAGCAGCTTAATGGGGTCGTGGGCAGGACTTAACTATGGCTACACCTTC. It codes for CASSLMGSWAGLNYGYTF.

This clonotype has more than one count but fewer than ten. The rearrangement joins TRBV12-3 or TRBV12-4 to TRBJ2-1, with 12 nucleotides matching TRBD2. The CDR3 sequence is 15 residues long. The ends lost 7 bases at V and 12 bases at J; junction bases unmatched: 13. In DNA, the CDR3 is TGTGCCAGCACTACGAGACTAGCGGGAGTTGAGGTGCAGTTCTTC. Residues: CASTTRLAGVEVQFF.